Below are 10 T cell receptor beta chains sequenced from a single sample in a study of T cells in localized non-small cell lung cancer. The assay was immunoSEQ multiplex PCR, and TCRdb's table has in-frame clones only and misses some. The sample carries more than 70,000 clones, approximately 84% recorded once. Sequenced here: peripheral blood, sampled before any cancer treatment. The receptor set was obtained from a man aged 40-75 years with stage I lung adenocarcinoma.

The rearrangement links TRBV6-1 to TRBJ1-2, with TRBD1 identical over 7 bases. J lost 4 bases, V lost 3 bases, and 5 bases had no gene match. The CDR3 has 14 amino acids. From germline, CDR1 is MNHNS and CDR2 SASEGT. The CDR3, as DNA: TGTGCCAGCAGTGAGAAGGGGGCGGGCTATGGCTACACCTTC. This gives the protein CASSEKGAGYGYTF.

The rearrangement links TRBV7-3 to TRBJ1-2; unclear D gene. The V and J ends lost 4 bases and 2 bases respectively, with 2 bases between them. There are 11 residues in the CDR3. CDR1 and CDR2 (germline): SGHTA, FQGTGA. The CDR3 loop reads CASSYNYGYTF. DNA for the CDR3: TGTGCCAGCAGCTACAACTATGGCTACACCTTC.

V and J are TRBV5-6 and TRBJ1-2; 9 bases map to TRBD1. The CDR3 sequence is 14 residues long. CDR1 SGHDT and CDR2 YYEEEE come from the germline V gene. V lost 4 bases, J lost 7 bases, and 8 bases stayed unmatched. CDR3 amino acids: CASSAGQGPSGYTF. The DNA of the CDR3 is TGTGCCAGCAGCGCCGGACAGGGGCCCAGTGGCTACACCTTC.

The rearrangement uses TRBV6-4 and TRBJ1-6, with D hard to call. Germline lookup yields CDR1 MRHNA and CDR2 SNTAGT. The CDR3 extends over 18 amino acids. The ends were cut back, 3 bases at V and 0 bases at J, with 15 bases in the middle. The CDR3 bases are TGTGCCAGCAGTGAGGTCAGCATATTTAGCTCCTATAATTCACCCCTCCACTTT. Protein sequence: CASSEVSIFSSYNSPLHF.

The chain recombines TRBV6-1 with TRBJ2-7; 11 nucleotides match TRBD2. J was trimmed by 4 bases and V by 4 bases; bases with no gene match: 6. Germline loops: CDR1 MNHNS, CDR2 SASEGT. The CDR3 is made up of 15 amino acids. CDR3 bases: TGTGCCAGCAGTGTTATAGCGGGGGGGCCTTACGAGCAGTACTTC. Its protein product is CASSVIAGGPYEQYF.

The CDR3 DNA is TGTGCCAGCAGCCGCGGACTAGTGGGGGATACGCAGTATTTT. Translation gives CASSRGLVGDTQYF. The chain couples TRBV7-2 to TRBJ2-3; 7 bases line up with TRBD2. CDR3 length: 14 amino acids. CDR1 is SGHTA, CDR2 FQGNSA, per germline. V lost 5 bases, J lost 6 bases, and 8 bases stayed unmatched.

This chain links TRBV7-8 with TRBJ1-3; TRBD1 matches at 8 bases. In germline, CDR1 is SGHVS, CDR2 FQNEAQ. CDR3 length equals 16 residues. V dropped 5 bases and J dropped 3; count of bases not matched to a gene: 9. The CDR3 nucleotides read TGTGCCAGCAGCCTCCAGGGGGCTGTCCGTGGAAACACCATATATTTT. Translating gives CASSLQGAVRGNTIYF.

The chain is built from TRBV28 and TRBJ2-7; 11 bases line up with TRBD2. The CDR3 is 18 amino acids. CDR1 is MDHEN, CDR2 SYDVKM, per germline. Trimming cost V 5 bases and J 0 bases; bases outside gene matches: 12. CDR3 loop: CASSVTGGLAEISYEQYF. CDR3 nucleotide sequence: TGTGCCAGCAGTGTAACAGGGGGACTAGCGGAGATCTCCTACGAGCAGTACTTC.

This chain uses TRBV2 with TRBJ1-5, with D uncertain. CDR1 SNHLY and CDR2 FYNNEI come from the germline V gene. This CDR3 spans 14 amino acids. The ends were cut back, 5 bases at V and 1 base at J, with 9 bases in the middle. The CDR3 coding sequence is TGTGCCAGCAGTCGGGCACGGAGCAATCAGCCCCAGCATTTT. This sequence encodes CASSRARSNQPQHF.

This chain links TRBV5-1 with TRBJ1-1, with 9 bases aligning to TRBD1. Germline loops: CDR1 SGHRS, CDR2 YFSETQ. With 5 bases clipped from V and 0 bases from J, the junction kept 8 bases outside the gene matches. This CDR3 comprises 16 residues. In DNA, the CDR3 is TGCGCCAGCAGACCTAGACAGGGGGGGATGAACACTGAAGCTTTCTTT. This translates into CASRPRQGGMNTEAFF.